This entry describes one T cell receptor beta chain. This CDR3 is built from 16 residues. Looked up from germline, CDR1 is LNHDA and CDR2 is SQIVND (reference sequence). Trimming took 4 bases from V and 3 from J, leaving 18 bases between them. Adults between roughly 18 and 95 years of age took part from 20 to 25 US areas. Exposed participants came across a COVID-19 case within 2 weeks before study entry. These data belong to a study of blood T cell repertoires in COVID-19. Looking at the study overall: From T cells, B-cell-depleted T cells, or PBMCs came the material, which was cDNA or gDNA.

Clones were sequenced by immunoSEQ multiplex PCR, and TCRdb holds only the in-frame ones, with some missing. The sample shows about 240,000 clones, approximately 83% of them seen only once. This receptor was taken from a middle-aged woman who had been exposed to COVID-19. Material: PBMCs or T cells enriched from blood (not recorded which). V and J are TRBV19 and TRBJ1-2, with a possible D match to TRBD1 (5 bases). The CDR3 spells CASSTVGQGGDYGYTF. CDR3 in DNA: TGTGCCAGTAGTACAGTGGGGCAGGGCGGGGACTATGGCTACACCTTC.